These 30 T cell receptor beta chains originate from one sample sequenced in a study of blood T cell repertoires in COVID-19. The assay was immunoSEQ multiplex PCR, and TCRdb's table has in-frame clones only and misses some. The profile shows fewer than 250,000 clones, 85% to 90% of them singletons. Sequencing was carried out using PBMCs or T cells enriched from blood (not recorded which). The receptors here all came from a man aged 50 or older who had been exposed to COVID-19.

V gene TRBV27 combines with J gene TRBJ2-7, with 12 bases aligning to TRBD2. CDR1 and CDR2 from the germline V gene are MNHEY and SMNVEV (reference sequence). The CDR3 extends over 18 amino acids. The junction had 10 bases not matched to a gene; V was cut back by 1 base and J by 3 bases. CDR3 amino acids: CASSLWSSGGAEGYEQYF. For the CDR3, the DNA is TGTGCCAGCAGTTTATGGTCTAGCGGGGGGGCCGAAGGCTACGAGCAGTACTTC.

This clone was seen a single time. The chain couples TRBV10-3 to TRBJ2-7; D remains ambiguous. Germline values: CDR1 ENHRY, CDR2 SYGVKD. CDR3 length equals 13 residues. V was shortened by 11 bases and J by 5 bases, with 19 bases between the two germline ends. CDR3 DNA: TGTGCCGCATCATCACTGAGCGCGGACGAGCAGTACGTC. It encodes CAASSLSADEQYV.

CDR3 nucleotide sequence: TGTGCCAGCAGCTTAGAGACAGGGGGCTACACTGAAGCTTTCTTT. Protein: CASSLETGGYTEAFF. The J gene is TRBJ1-1, the V gene TRBV7-2; TRBD1 matches 10 bases. Germline V gene sequence: CDR1 SGHTA, CDR2 FQGNSA. This CDR3 spans 15 amino acids. J was trimmed by 3 bases and V by 1 base; bases with no gene match: 2.

V and J are TRBV21-1 and TRBJ2-2; whether TRBD2, the table's D call, matches the DNA was not checked. TRBV21-1 corresponds to a pseudogene. The CDR3 length is 15 residues. The CDR3 region has the DNA TGTGCCAGCAGCAAAGCCAGGAGGTACACCGGGGAGCTGTTTTTT. Protein: CASSKARRYTGELFF.

This sequence joins TRBV10-3 and TRBJ1-3; tentatively, D is TRBD1 (6 bases). This CDR3 is built from 16 residues. Germline CDR1 is ENHRY and CDR2 is SYGVKD. The V gene lost 5 bases and the J gene lost 4 bases, with 18 bases spanning the gap. The CDR3 nucleotides are TGTGCCATCAGTAAGCCTATACAGGGTACAGGAAACACCATATATTTT. Protein product: CAISKPIQGTGNTIYF.

This sequence joins TRBV28 and TRBJ1-2, with D unresolved. The germline gives CDR1 MDHEN, CDR2 SYDVKM. CDR3 length equals 14 residues. V was shortened by 1 base and J by 4 bases, with 10 bases between the two germline ends. This CDR3 is CASSLSSYSYGYTF. The CDR3 DNA follows: TGTGCCAGCAGTTTATCTAGTTATTCCTATGGCTACACCTTC.

The V and J genes are TRBV5-6 and TRBJ2-7; possibly TRBD1 for D (5 bases). The V and J ends lost 0 bases and 7 bases respectively, with 11 bases between them. CDR1 is SGHDT, CDR2 YYEEEE, per germline. CDR3 length: 13 amino acids. The chain's CDR3 is CASSLGGPTEQYV. Here the CDR3 DNA reads TGTGCCAGCAGCTTGGGGGGCCCTACGGAGCAGTACGTC.

This clone was observed a single time. V is TRBV5-1 and J is TRBJ2-1, with 13 bases that match TRBD2. This CDR3 comprises 17 residues. Germline assignment: CDR1 SGHRS and CDR2 YFSETQ. V gave up 2 bases and J gave up 3 bases; unmatched junction bases: 5. CDR3 DNA sequence: TGCGCCAGCAGCTTTGGACTAGCGGGGGCCGTCTACAATGAGCAGTTCTTC. It specifies CASSFGLAGAVYNEQFF.

The chain carries TRBV7-9 and TRBJ2-2; D is ambiguous. This CDR3 comprises 14 residues. Germline CDR1 reads SEHNR; CDR2 reads FQNEAQ (reference sequence). Trimming shortened V by 1 base and J by 1 base, and 4 bases separated the two germline ends. The CDR3 DNA follows: TGTGCCAGCAGCTTAGGCAGGAACACCGGGGAGCTGTTTTTT. This sequence encodes CASSLGRNTGELFF.

The chain is built from TRBV29-1 and TRBJ2-5, with D possibly matching TRBD1 (8 bases). The CDR3 is made up of 13 amino acids. V lost 7 bases, J lost 2 bases, and 14 bases lay in between. CDR1 is SQVTM, CDR2 ANQGSEA, per germline. The CDR3 region is CSAKRDRQETQYF. CDR3 nucleotide sequence: TGCAGCGCTAAGCGGGACAGGCAAGAGACCCAGTACTTC.

The chain recombines TRBV3-1 (or the pseudogene TRBV3-2) with TRBJ2-2; 12 bases align to TRBD2. This CDR3 is built from 15 residues. The V and J ends lost 6 bases and 7 bases, in that order; junction bases with no gene match: 6. Germline CDR1 and CDR2: LGHDT and YNNKEL (reference sequence). The CDR3 is CASRWTSGAGGELFF. CDR3 sequence (DNA): TGTGCCAGCAGGTGGACTAGCGGGGCCGGCGGGGAGCTGTTTTTT.

CDR3 nucleotides: TGTGCCAGCAGCTTAGGACAGATGACTAGCGGCTCCTACAATGAGCAGTTCTTC. Translating gives CASSLGQMTSGSYNEQFF. This rearrangement joins TRBV7-6 to TRBJ2-1, with 9 bases fitting TRBD2. The V and J ends lost 1 base and 0 bases, in that order; junction bases with no gene match: 7. The germline V gene encodes CDR1 SGHVS and CDR2 FNYEAQ. This CDR3 has 18 residues. The complete variable domain, with remaining parts taken from reference TRBV7-6 and TRBJ2-1, reads GAGVSQSPRYKVTKRGQDVALRCDPISGHVSLYWYRQALGQGPEFLTYFNYEAQQDKSGLPNDRFSAERPEGSISTLTIQRTEQRDSAMYRCASSLGQMTSGSYNEQFFGPGTRLTVL.

The chain joins TRBV5-1 to TRBJ1-1; D is unresolved. The length of the CDR3 is 15 residues. With 0 bases removed from V and 0 bases from J, the gap between germline ends came to 9 bases. Germline V gene data show CDR1 as SGHRS and CDR2 as YFSETQ. The CDR3 spells CASSLVRELNTEAFF. CDR3 coding DNA: TGCGCCAGCAGCTTGGTTCGGGAGTTGAACACTGAAGCTTTCTTT.

The chain is built from TRBV9 and TRBJ2-3; the match to TRBD2 covers 9 bases. CDR3 length: 17 residues. Germline-derived CDR1 and CDR2 are SGDLS and YYNGEE. V lost 4 bases, J lost 5 bases, and 14 bases stayed unmatched. The CDR3 region has the DNA TGTGCCAGCAGCCCCCTCGGCGGGAGGGCCGGAGGAGATACGCAGTATTTT. Protein sequence: CASSPLGGRAGGDTQYF.

The sample holds a few counts of this clone. The CDR3 is CASSVESGPWTEAFF. For the CDR3, the DNA is TGTGCCAGCAGCGTAGAATCTGGGCCCTGGACTGAAGCTTTCTTT. V is TRBV9 and J is TRBJ1-1; D remains unclear. Trimming took off 0 bases at V and 5 bases at J, with 14 bases between the two ends. Germline CDR1 is SGDLS and CDR2 is YYNGEE. The length of the CDR3 is 15 residues.

CDR3 sequence reads: CARGELAGRADTQYF. CDR3 sequence (DNA): TGTGCCAGGGGGGAGCTAGCGGGACGAGCAGATACGCAGTATTTT. This chain links TRBV7-9 with TRBJ2-3, with 9 bases that match TRBD2. The V segment lost 9 bases and the J segment 4 bases; nucleotides outside the gene matches: 11. CDR1 is SEHNR, CDR2 FQNEAQ, per germline (reference sequence). The CDR3 covers 15 residues.

On this clone itself: At one boundary the junction diverges from the germline segment, which might be a read error. The J gene is TRBJ1-3, the V gene TRBV30, with 7 bases identical to TRBD1. Germline V lookup: CDR1 GTSNPN, CDR2 SVGIG (reference sequence). There are 11 residues in the CDR3. The CDR3 protein is CAWSYGQAKVF. DNA of the CDR3: TGTGCCTGGAGCTATGGACAGGCTAAGGTTTTT.

The V call is TRBV3-1 (or the pseudogene TRBV3-2), the J call TRBJ2-3, with 16 bases lining up with TRBD2. CDR1 and CDR2 from the germline V gene are LGHDT and YNNKEL (reference sequence). V was pared by 1 base and J by 2 bases, with 6 bases of the junction left unmatched. CDR3 length: 19 residues. CDR3 bases: TGTGCCAGCAGCCAAGTTCCGGGACTAGCGGGGGGGTCCACAGATACGCAGTATTTT. As protein: CASSQVPGLAGGSTDTQYF.

The chain has TRBV18 and TRBJ2-3; 11 bases are a match to TRBD2. Germline loops: CDR1 KGHSH, CDR2 LQKENI. Losses at the gene ends were 6 bases for V and 0 bases for J; bases not matched to a gene: 8. CDR3 length equals 17 residues. The CDR3 sequence: CASSLGTSGASTDTQYF. CDR3 sequence (DNA): TGTGCCAGCTCCCTCGGGACTAGCGGAGCCAGCACAGATACGCAGTATTTT. The full variable domain, completed using reference TRBV18 and TRBJ2-3, is NAGVMQNPRHLVRRRGQEARLRCSPMKGHSHVYWYRQLPEEGLKFMVYLQKENIIDESGMPKERFSAEFPKEGPSILRIQQVVRGDSAAYFCASSLGTSGASTDTQYFGPGTRLTVL.

This sequence joins TRBV19 and TRBJ1-2; 9 bases line up with TRBD1. V lost 6 bases and J lost 4; bases outside the gene matches: 9. Germline-derived CDR1 and CDR2 are LNHDA and SQIVND (reference sequence). This CDR3 spans 15 amino acids. The CDR3 nucleotides read TGTGCCAGTAGCATGGACAGGGGCTTCTTCTATGGCTACACCTTC. Translated: CASSMDRGFFYGYTF.

The rearrangement links TRBV11-2 to TRBJ2-7; no definite D call. The CDR3 has 13 amino acids. V dropped 1 base and J dropped 6 bases, with 10 bases sitting between them. The V gene's germline CDR1 is SGHAT and CDR2 FQNNGV. CDR3 region: CASSLGGAFEQYV. The CDR3 bases are TGTGCCAGCAGCTTAGGAGGAGCTTTCGAGCAGTACGTC.

The sample holds one count of this clone. The chain recombines TRBV3-1 (or the pseudogene TRBV3-2) with TRBJ1-6, with D possibly matching TRBD1 (5 bases). Germline V gene lookup returns CDR1 LGHDT and CDR2 YNNKEL (reference sequence). Trimming shortened V by 1 base and J by 10 bases, and 11 bases separated the two germline ends. The CDR3 runs to 14 residues. DNA of the CDR3: TGTGCCAGCAGCCAAGGGGGCTACCTCTCACCCCTCCACTTT. It encodes CASSQGGYLSPLHF.

The J gene is TRBJ2-4, the V gene TRBV9; D unresolved. Germline V lookup: CDR1 SGDLS, CDR2 YYNGEE. CDR3 length: 14 residues. V lost 4 bases and J 10 bases, leaving 18 bases between the germline ends. The CDR3 DNA sequence: TGTGCCAGCAGCCCCGGGTCTGTAAATGGGATTCAGTACTTC. Its protein product is CASSPGSVNGIQYF.

The chain employs TRBV28 and TRBJ2-7; D uncertain. V was trimmed by 10 bases and J by 3 bases, leaving 16 bases between them. CDR3 length: 13 amino acids. CDR1 is MDHEN, CDR2 SYDVKM, per germline. This CDR3 reads CATILQAGYEQYF. CDR3 coding DNA: TGTGCCACCATTCTCCAAGCTGGCTACGAGCAGTACTTC.

The genes are TRBV2 and TRBJ1-1; D is possibly TRBD1 (5 bases). The germline V and J ends were trimmed by 1 base and 0 bases, with 12 bases remaining between them. The CDR3 is 16 amino acids. CDR1 SNHLY and CDR2 FYNNEI come from the germline V gene. The CDR3 is CASSEGKRTMNTEAFF. As DNA, the CDR3 is TGTGCCAGCAGTGAAGGTAAAAGGACAATGAACACTGAAGCTTTCTTT.

The J gene is TRBJ2-3, the V gene TRBV19; possible D gene TRBD2, 7 bases. CDR1 and CDR2 (germline): LNHDA, SQIVND (reference sequence). The CDR3 has 13 amino acids. V was shortened by 10 bases and J by 5 bases, with 16 bases between the two germline ends. CDR3 nucleotides: TGTGCCACTGCGGGGGCCTTGGAAGATACGCAGTATTTT. Translation gives CATAGALEDTQYF.

This rearrangement joins TRBV3-1 (or the pseudogene TRBV3-2) to TRBJ2-3; no firm D call. The CDR3 sequence is 15 residues long. Trimming left V 0 bases short and J 1 base short, with 8 bases between. The germline V gene encodes CDR1 LGHDT and CDR2 YNNKEL (reference sequence). The CDR3 here is CASSQDRDRTDTQYF. CDR3 coding DNA: TGTGCCAGCAGCCAAGATCGCGATCGCACAGATACGCAGTATTTT.

With regard to this clone: One end of the junction is discordant with germline, which a read error may explain. The chain is built from TRBV3-1 (or the pseudogene TRBV3-2) and TRBJ2-3, with 8 bases lining up with TRBD2. This CDR3 comprises 16 residues. The germline CDR1 and CDR2 sequences are LGHDT and YNNKEL (reference sequence). This CDR3 reads CASSRWRGGRTDTQYF. In DNA form, the CDR3 reads TGTGCCAGCAGCCGTTGGCGCGGGGGGCGCACGGATACGCAGTATTTT.

This rearrangement joins TRBV5-1 to TRBJ2-1; TRBD2 matches 8 bases. The V gene end was trimmed by 0 bases and the J gene end by 8 bases; junction bases not matched to a gene: 10. The CDR3 has 16 amino acids. Germline CDR1 reads SGHRS; CDR2 reads YFSETQ. The CDR3, as DNA: TGCGCCAGCAGCTTGGCCCCCGGGACTAGTAGTTATGAGCAGTTCTTC. It yields the protein CASSLAPGTSSYEQFF.

This chain joins TRBV4-2 and TRBJ1-1; 9 nucleotides align to TRBD1. Germline V gene data show CDR1 as LGHNA and CDR2 as YNFKEQ. The CDR3 sequence is 16 residues long. J was trimmed by 6 bases and V by 0 bases; bases with no gene match: 8. Here the CDR3 DNA reads TGTGCCAGCAGCCAAGATTTCGGGGACAGGGACCCTGAAGCTTTCTTT. Amino acid sequence: CASSQDFGDRDPEAFF.